These T cell receptor beta chains were read from a single sample in a study of vaccination and CD4 T cells after COVID-19. A single record per CDR3 protein comes from TCRdb applying MiXCR to the PCR reads. The repertoire holds around 7,400 distinct CDR3 sequences, with approximately 55% as singletons. No antigen has been assigned to these receptors. The sequencing input was CD4+ T cells from blood, cultured in vitro. Source of these receptors: a human donor in good health. Each CDR3 is given with its conserved first and last residue. Each record gives: V gene, D gene, CDR3 protein. D genes are given only for firm matches.

V gene: TRBV10-3
D gene: .
CDR3 protein: CASQGGGTQYF

V gene: TRBV6-1
D gene: .
CDR3 protein: CASSRGGRNTEAFF

V gene: TRBV27
D gene: TRBD1
CDR3 protein: CASFYTSGTGVSYNSPLHF

V gene: TRBV5-4
D gene: .
CDR3 protein: CASSAQDPGNTIYF

V gene: TRBV2
D gene: .
CDR3 protein: CASSIGYTF

V gene: TRBV7-6
D gene: TRBD1
CDR3 protein: CASSHGTGGRYEQYF

V gene: TRBV4-1
D gene: .
CDR3 protein: CASSQDGLTTDSNQPQHF

V gene: TRBV7-9
D gene: .
CDR3 protein: CASSLGGLSYGETQYF

V gene: TRBV5-4
D gene: .
CDR3 protein: CASSLGQFDTEAFF

V gene: TRBV6-1
D gene: TRBD1
CDR3 protein: CASRGSGTANTEAFF

V gene: TRBV6-5
D gene: .
CDR3 protein: CASSYDTDTQYF

V gene: TRBV2
D gene: TRBD1
CDR3 protein: CASRGDSDNSPLHF

V gene: TRBV21-1
D gene: .
CDR3 protein: CASSPTGPGTEAFF

V gene: TRBV11-2
D gene: .
CDR3 protein: CASSGTLGPRGTQYF

V gene: TRBV19
D gene: .
CDR3 protein: CASSLTWVTEAFF

V gene: TRBV9
D gene: TRBD1
CDR3 protein: CASSGQGRGSGNTIYF

V gene: TRBV18
D gene: TRBD2
CDR3 protein: CASSPTSDTQYF

V gene: TRBV19
D gene: TRBD1
CDR3 protein: CASSPTTGNSYNEQFF

V gene: TRBV24-1
D gene: TRBD2
CDR3 protein: CATSVGLAGGDTQYF

V gene: TRBV11-2
D gene: .
CDR3 protein: CASSLVFSGNTIYF

V gene: TRBV20-1
D gene: .
CDR3 protein: CSALGGYEQYF

V gene: TRBV6-4
D gene: .
CDR3 protein: CAGPVAGELFF

V gene: TRBV6-2/TRBV6-3
D gene: .
CDR3 protein: CASSMDSITDTQYF

V gene: TRBV20-1
D gene: TRBD2
CDR3 protein: CSAYGRARIDEQFF

V gene: TRBV29-1
D gene: .
CDR3 protein: CSVMGHRQETQYF

V gene: TRBV19
D gene: .
CDR3 protein: CASSPGGYGYTF

V gene: TRBV5-5
D gene: TRBD1
CDR3 protein: CASSSSRQGKNSPLHF

V gene: TRBV20-1
D gene: .
CDR3 protein: CSARDNRGMQETQYF

V gene: TRBV6-1
D gene: .
CDR3 protein: CASSEVGVRADTQYF

V gene: TRBV10-3
D gene: .
CDR3 protein: CAISEGAPNYGYTF

V gene: TRBV29-1
D gene: TRBD1
CDR3 protein: CSVEWGQGPYEQYF

V gene: TRBV6-5
D gene: .
CDR3 protein: CASSFDRRNTEAFF

V gene: TRBV19
D gene: TRBD2
CDR3 protein: CASSIRGTSGSGYNEQFF

V gene: TRBV2
D gene: TRBD2
CDR3 protein: CASSELAGGTLYEQYF

V gene: TRBV21-1
D gene: .
CDR3 protein: CASSKRAGDSYNEQFF

V gene: TRBV4-3
D gene: .
CDR3 protein: CASSQDSDTQYF

V gene: TRBV30
D gene: .
CDR3 protein: CAWSGQPNQPQHF

V gene: TRBV20-1
D gene: TRBD1
CDR3 protein: CSAVPGQGNNSPLHF

V gene: TRBV7-2
D gene: TRBD1
CDR3 protein: CASSLTGQVIYEQYF

V gene: TRBV29-1
D gene: .
CDR3 protein: CSVTDGRSQETQYF

V gene: TRBV5-1
D gene: .
CDR3 protein: CASSDTLRTVMNTEAFF

V gene: TRBV7-6
D gene: TRBD1
CDR3 protein: CASSLRLGQDWSDTQYF